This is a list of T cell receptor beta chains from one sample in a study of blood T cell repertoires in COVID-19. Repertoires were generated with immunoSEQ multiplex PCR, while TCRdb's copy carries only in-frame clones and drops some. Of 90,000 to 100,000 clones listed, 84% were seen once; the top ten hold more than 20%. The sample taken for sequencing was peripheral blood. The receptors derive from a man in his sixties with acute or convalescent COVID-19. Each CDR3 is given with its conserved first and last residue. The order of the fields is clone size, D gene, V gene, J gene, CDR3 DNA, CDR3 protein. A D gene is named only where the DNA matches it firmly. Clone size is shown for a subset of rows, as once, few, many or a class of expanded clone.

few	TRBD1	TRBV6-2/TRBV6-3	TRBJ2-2	TGTGCCAGCAGTTCGGACAGGGAGGCGGACGGGGAGCTGTTTTTT	CASSSDREADGELFF
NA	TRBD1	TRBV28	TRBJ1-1	TGTGCCAGCAGTTCCCTATACAACAGGGGATTCGGCACTGAAGCTTTCTTT	CASSSLYNRGFGTEAFF
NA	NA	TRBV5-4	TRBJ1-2	TGTGCCAGCAGCGATGGCGGAGCTAACTATGGCTACACCTTC	CASSDGGANYGYTF
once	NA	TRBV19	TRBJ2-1	TGTGCCAGTAGTCGGCAGGGTGTGTACAATGAGCAGTTCTTC	CASSRQGVYNEQFF
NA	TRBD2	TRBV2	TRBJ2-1	TGTGCCAGTCTAGCGGGGGGGAACAATGAGCAGTTCTTC	CASLAGGNNEQFF
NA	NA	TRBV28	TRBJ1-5	TGTGCCAGCAGTTTGGGAGGGAATAGCAATCAGCCCCAGCATTTT	CASSLGGNSNQPQHF
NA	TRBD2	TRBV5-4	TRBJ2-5	TGTAAATGGGCGGGGGGACCAAATGGGGAGACCCAGTACTTC	CKWAGGPNGETQYF
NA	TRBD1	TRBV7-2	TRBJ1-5	TGTGCCAGCAGCTTTGTGGGACAGGGTTATCAGCCCCAGCATTTT	CASSFVGQGYQPQHF
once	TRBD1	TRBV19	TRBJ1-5	TGTGCCAGTAGCTTCCTAGGACAGGACAATCAGCCCCAGCATTTT	CASSFLGQDNQPQHF
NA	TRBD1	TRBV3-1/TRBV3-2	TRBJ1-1	TGTGCCAGCAGCTTGCATCCGGGACAGGGGGCGATGAAGGCTGAAGCTTTCTTT	CASSLHPGQGAMKAEAFF
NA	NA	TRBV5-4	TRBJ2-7	TGTGCCAGCAGCTTGGGCAGGGGTTCCTACGAGCAGTACTTC	CASSLGRGSYEQYF
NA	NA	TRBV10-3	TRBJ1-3	TGTGCCATCAGTCCCACTGGAAACACCATATATTTT	CAISPTGNTIYF
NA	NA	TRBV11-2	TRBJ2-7	TGTGCCAGCAGCTTTCGTGGGGGCGTTAGGGGATACGAGCAGTACTTC	CASSFRGGVRGYEQYF
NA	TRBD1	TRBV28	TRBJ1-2	TGTGCCAGCAGGGAGGACAGGGCGTACGGCTACACCTTC	CASREDRAYGYTF
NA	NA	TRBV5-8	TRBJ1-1	TGTGCCAGCCACCGAGGTATCGCTGAAGCTTTCTTT	CASHRGIAEAFF
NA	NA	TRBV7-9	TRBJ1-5	TGTGCCAGCAGCTCCAGAGGTAGCAATCAGCCCCAGCATTTT	CASSSRGSNQPQHF
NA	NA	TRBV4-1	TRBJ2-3	TGCGCCAGCAGCCAAGGACCAGGGGAGAGCACAGATACGCAGTATTTT	CASSQGPGESTDTQYF
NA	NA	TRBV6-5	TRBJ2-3	TGTGCCAGCAGTTACGAGGGCGGCGGAGGGACAGATACGCAGTATTTT	CASSYEGGGGTDTQYF
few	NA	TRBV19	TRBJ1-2	TGTGCCAGTAGACAGGGACCTCTTGGCAACTATGGCTACACCTTC	CASRQGPLGNYGYTF
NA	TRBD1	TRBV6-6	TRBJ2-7	TGTGCCAGCAGTTTCCCGGGACAGGGGCCCTCCTACGAGCAGTACTTC	CASSFPGQGPSYEQYF